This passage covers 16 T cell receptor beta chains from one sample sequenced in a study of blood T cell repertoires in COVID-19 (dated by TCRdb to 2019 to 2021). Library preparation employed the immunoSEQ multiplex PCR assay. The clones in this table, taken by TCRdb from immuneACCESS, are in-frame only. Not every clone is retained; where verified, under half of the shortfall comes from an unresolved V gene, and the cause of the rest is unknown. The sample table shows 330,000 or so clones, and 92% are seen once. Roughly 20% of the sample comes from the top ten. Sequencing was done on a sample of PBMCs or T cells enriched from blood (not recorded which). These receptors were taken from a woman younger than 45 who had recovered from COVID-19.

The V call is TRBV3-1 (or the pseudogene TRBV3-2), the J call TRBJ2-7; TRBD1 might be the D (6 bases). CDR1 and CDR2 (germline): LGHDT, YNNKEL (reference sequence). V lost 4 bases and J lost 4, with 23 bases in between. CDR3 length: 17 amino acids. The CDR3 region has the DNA TGTGCCAGCAGCCTAGGGGGTGGTGCAGAAAAGGGGTACGAGCAGTACTTC. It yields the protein CASSLGGGAEKGYEQYF.

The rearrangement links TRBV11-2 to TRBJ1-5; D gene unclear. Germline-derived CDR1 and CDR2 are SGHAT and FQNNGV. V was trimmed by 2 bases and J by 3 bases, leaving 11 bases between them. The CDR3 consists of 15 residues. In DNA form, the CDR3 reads TGTGCCAGCAGCTTAAGCCAGGCCGTCAATCAGCCCCAGCATTTT. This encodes CASSLSQAVNQPQHF.

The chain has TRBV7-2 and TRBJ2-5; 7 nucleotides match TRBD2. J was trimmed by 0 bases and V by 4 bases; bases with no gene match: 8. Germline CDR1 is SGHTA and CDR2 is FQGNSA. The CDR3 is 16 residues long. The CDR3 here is CASSYHPAGNQETQYF. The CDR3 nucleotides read TGTGCCAGCAGCTACCATCCAGCGGGAAACCAAGAGACCCAGTACTTC.

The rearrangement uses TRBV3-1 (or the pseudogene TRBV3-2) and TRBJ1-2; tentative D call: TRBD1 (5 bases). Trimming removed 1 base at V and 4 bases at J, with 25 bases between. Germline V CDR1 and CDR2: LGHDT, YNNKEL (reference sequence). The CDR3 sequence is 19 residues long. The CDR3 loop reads CASSQVGGAGYARGYGYTF. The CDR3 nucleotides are TGTGCCAGCAGCCAAGTAGGAGGGGCCGGATATGCACGGGGCTATGGCTACACCTTC.

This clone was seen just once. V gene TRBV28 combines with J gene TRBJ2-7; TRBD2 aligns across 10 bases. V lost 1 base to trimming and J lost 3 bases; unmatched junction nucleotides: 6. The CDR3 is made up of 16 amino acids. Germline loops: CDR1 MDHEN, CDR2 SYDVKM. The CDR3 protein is CASSLYLAGAVYEQYF. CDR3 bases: TGTGCCAGCAGTTTATATCTAGCGGGGGCCGTCTACGAGCAGTACTTC.

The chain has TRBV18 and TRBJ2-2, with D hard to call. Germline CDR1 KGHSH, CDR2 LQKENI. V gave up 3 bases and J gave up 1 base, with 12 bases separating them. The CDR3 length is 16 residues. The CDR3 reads CASSPRNPGNTGELFF. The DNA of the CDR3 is TGTGCCAGCTCACCTCGAAACCCCGGGAACACCGGGGAGCTGTTTTTT.

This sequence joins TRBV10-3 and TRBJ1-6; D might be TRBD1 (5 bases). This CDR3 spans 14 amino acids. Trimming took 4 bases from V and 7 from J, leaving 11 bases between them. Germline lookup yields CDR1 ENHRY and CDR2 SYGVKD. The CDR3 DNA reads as TGTGCCATCAGTGCCGGCGGGGACAATTCACCCCTCCACTTT. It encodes CAISAGGDNSPLHF.

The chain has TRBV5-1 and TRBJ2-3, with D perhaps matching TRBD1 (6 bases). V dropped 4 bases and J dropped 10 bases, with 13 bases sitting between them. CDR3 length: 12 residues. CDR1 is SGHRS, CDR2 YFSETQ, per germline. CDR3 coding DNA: TGCGCCAGCAGCGAGCCGGGACAACCGCAGTATTTT. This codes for CASSEPGQPQYF. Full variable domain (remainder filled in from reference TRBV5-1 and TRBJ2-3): KAGVTQTPRYLIKTRGQQVTLSCSPISGHRSVSWYQQTPGQGLQFLFEYFSETQRNKGNFPGRFSGRQFSNSRSEMNVSTLELGDSALYLCASSEPGQPQYFGPGTRLTVL.

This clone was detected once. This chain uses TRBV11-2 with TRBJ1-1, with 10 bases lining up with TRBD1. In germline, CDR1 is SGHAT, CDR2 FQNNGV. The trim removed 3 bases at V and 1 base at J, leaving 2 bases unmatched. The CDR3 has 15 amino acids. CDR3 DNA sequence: TGTGCCAGCAGCTTCGGACAGGGGGGGAACACTGAAGCTTTCTTT. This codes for CASSFGQGGNTEAFF.

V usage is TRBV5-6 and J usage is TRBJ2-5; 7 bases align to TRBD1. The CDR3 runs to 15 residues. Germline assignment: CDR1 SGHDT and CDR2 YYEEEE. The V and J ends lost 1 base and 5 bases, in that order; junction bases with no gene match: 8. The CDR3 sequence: CASSLSQGGLETQYF. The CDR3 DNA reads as TGTGCCAGCAGCTTGTCGCAAGGGGGCTTGGAGACCCAGTACTTC.

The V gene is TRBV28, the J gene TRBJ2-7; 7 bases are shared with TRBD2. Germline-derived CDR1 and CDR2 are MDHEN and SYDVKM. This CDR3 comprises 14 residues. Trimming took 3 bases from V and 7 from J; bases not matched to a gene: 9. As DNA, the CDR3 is TGTGCCAGCAGTTTTCCTGGGGGGGTTTGGGAGCAGTACTTC. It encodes CASSFPGGVWEQYF.

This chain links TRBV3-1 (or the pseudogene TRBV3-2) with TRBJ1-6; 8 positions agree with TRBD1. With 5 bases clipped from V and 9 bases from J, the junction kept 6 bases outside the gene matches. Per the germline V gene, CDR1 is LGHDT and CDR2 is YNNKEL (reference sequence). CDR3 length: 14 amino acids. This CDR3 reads CASSNDRGSSPLHF. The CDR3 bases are TGTGCCAGCAGCAACGACAGGGGCAGTTCACCCCTCCACTTT.

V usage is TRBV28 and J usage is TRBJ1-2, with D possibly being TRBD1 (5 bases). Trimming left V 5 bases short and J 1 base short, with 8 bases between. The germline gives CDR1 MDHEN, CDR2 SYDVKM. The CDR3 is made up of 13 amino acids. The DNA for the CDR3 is TGTGCCAGCAGTCCAGGGATTAACTATGGCTACACCTTC. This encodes CASSPGINYGYTF.

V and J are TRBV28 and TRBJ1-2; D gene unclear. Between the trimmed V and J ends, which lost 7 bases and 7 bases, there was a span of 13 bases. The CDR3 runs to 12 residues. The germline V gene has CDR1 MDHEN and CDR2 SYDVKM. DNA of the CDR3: TGTGCCAGCATCGGCCAGGCAGGTGGCTACACCTTC. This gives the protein CASIGQAGGYTF.

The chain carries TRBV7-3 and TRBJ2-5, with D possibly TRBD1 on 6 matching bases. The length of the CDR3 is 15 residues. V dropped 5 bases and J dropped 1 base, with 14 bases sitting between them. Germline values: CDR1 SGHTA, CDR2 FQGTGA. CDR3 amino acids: CASSPGHRPQETQYF. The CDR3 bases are TGTGCCAGCAGCCCGGGACATCGCCCCCAAGAGACCCAGTACTTC. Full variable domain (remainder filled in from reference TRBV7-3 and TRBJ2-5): GAGVSQTPSNKVTEKGKYVELRCDPISGHTALYWYRQSLGQGPEFLIYFQGTGAADDSGLPNDRFFAVRPEGSVSTLKIQRTERGDSAVYLCASSPGHRPQETQYFGPGTRLLVL.

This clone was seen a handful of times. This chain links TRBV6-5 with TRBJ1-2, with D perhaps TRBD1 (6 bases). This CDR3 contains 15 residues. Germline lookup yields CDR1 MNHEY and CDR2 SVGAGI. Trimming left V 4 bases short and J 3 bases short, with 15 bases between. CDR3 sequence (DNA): TGTGCCAGCAGTTTAAACCCACAGGGCCACTATGGCTACACCTTC. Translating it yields CASSLNPQGHYGYTF.